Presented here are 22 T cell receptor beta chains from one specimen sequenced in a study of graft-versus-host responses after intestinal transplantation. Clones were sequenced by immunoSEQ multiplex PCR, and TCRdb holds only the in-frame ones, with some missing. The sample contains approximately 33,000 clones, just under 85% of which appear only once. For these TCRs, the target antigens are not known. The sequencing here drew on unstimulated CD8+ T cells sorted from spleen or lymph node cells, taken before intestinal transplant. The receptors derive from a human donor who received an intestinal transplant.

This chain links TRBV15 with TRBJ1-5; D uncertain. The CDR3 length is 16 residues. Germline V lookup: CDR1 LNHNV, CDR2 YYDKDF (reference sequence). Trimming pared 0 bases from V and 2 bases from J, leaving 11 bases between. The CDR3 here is CATSRDVTGGNQPQHF. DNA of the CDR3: TGTGCCACCAGCAGAGATGTAACCGGTGGCAATCAGCCCCAGCATTTT.

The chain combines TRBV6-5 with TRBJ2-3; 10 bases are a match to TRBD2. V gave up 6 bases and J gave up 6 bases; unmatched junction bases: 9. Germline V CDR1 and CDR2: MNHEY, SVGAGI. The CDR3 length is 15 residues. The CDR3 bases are TGTGCCAGCAGCGATCTAGCGGGAGATAGGGATACGCAGTATTTT. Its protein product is CASSDLAGDRDTQYF.

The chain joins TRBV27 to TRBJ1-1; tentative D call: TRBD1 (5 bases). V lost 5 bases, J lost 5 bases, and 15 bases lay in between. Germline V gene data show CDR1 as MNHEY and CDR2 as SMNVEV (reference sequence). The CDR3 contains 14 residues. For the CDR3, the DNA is TGTGCCAGCAGTGCGGGACCTCGGAGGACTGAAGCTTTCTTT. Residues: CASSAGPRRTEAFF.

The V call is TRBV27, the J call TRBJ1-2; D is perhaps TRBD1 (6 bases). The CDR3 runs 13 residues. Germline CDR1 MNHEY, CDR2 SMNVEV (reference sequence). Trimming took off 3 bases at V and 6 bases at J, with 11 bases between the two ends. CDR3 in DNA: TGTGCCAGCAGTTTCCGGGGGGCCCATGGCTACACCTTC. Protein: CASSFRGAHGYTF.

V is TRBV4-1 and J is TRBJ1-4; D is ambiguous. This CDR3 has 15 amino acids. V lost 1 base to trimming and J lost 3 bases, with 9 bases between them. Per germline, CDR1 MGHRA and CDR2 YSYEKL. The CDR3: CASSQVVGANEKLFF. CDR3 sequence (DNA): TGCGCCAGCAGCCAAGTTGTGGGAGCTAATGAAAAACTGTTTTTT.

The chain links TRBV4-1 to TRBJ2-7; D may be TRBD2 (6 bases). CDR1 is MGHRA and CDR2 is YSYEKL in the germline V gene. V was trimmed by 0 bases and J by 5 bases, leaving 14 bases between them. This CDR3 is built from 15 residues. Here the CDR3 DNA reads TGCGCCAGCAGCCAAGAGATGCGCTCGGGAGACGAGCAGTACTTC. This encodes CASSQEMRSGDEQYF.

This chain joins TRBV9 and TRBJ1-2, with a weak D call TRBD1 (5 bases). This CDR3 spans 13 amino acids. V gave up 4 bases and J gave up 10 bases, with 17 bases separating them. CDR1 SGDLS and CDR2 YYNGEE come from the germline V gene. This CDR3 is CASSSPGWGDYTF. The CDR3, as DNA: TGTGCCAGCAGCTCCCCAGGTTGGGGGGACTACACCTTC.

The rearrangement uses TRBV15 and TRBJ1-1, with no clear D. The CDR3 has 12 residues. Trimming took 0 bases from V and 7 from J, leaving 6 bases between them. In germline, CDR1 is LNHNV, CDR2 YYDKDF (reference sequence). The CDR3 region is CATSREASEAFF. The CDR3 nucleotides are TGTGCCACCAGCAGAGAGGCCAGTGAAGCTTTCTTT.

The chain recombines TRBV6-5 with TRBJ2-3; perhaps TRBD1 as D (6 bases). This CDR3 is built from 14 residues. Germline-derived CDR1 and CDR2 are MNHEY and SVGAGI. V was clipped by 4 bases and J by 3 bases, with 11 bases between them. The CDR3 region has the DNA TGTGCCAGCAGTTCTTTAGGGACAACAGATACGCAGTATTTT. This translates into CASSSLGTTDTQYF.

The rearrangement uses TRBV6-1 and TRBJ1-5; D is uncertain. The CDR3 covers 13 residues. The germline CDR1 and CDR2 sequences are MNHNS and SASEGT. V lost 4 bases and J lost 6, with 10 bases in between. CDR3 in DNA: TGTGCCAGCAGTGTTCGAGGATTTCAGCCCCAGCATTTT. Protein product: CASSVRGFQPQHF.

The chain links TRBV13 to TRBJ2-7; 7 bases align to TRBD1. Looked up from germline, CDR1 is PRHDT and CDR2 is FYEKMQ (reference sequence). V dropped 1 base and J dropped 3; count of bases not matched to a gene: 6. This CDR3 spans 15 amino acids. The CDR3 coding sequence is TGTGCCAGCAGCTTAGACCCCCGACAGGGCTACGAGCAGTACTTC. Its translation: CASSLDPRQGYEQYF.

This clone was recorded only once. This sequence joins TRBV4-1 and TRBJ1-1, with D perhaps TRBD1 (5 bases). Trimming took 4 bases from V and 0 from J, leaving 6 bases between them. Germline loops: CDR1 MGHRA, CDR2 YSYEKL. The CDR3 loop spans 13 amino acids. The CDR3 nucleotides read TGCGCCAGCAGCCCCAGGGTGAACACTGAAGCTTTCTTT. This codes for CASSPRVNTEAFF.

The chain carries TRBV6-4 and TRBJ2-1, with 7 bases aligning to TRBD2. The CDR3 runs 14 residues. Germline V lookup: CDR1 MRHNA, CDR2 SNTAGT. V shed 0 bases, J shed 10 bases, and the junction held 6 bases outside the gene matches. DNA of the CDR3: TGTGCCAGCAGTGACTCAACTAGCGTTTCCGAGCAGTTCTTC. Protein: CASSDSTSVSEQFF.

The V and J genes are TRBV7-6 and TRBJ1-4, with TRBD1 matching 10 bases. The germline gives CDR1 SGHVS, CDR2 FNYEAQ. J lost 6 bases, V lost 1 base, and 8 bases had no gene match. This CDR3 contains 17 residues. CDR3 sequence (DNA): TGTGCCAGCAGCTTAGGACAGGGGGCGCTTCATTATGAAAAACTGTTTTTT. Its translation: CASSLGQGALHYEKLFF.

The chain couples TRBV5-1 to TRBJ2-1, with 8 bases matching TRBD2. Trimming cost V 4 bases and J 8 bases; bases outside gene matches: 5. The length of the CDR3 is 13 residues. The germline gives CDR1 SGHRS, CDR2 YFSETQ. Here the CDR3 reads CASSPGLAYEQFF. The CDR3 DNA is TGCGCCAGCAGCCCTGGACTAGCCTATGAGCAGTTCTTC. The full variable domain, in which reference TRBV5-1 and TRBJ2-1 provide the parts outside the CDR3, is KAGVTQTPRYLIKTRGQQVTLSCSPISGHRSVSWYQQTPGQGLQFLFEYFSETQRNKGNFPGRFSGRQFSNSRSEMNVSTLELGDSALYLCASSPGLAYEQFFGPGTRLTVL.

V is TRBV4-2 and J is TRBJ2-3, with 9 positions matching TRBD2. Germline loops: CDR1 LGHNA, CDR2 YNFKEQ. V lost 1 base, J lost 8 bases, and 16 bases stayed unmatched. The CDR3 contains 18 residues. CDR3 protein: CASSQAYSLAGPEGTQYF. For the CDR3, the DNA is TGTGCCAGCAGCCAAGCTTACTCCCTAGCGGGGCCCGAGGGTACGCAGTATTTT.

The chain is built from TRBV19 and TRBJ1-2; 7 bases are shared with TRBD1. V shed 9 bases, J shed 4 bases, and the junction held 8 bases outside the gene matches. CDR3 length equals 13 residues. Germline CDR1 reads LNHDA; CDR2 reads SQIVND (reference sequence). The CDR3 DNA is TGTGCCAGCCTTCGGACAGGTAGCTATGGCTACACCTTC. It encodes CASLRTGSYGYTF.

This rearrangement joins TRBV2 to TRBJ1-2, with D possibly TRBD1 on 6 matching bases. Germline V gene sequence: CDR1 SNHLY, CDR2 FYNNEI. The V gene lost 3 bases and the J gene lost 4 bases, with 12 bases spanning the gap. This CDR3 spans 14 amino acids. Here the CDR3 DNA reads TGTGCCAGCAGTGAGATACAGGGAGCCTATGGCTACACCTTC. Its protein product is CASSEIQGAYGYTF.

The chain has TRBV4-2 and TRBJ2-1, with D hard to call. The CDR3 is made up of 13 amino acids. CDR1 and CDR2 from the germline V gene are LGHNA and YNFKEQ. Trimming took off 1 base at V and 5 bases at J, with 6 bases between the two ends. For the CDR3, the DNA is TGTGCCAGCAGCCAAGGGTCGGACAATGAGCAGTTCTTC. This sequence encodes CASSQGSDNEQFF.

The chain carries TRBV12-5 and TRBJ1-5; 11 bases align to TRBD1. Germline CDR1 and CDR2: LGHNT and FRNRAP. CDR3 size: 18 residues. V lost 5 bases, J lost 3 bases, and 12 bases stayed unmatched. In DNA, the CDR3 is TGTGCTAGTGGTCCCTTCCCCCGGACAGGGGGCCTCAATCAGCCCCAGCATTTT. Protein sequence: CASGPFPRTGGLNQPQHF.

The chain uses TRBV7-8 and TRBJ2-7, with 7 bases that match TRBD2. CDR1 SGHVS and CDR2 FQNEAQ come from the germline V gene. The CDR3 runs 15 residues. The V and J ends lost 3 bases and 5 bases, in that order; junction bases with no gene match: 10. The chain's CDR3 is CASSLLAGVGHEQYF. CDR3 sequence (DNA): TGTGCCAGCAGCTTGCTGGCGGGAGTCGGTCACGAGCAGTACTTC.

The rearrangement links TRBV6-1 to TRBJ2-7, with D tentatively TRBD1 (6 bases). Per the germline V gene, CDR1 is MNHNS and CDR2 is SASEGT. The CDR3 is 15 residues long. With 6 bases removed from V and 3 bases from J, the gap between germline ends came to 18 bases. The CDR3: CASSPTRTAVYEQYF. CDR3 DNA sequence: TGTGCCAGCAGCCCCACCCGGACAGCCGTCTACGAGCAGTACTTC.